This record looks at one T cell receptor (beta chain) sequence and its context. The clone's antigen remains unknown. No base quality information exists; no much larger clone differs at one position. These data belong to a study of identical twins (dated by TCRdb to the mid-2010s). Study-level background: To test whether fetal clonotypes persist, the study used deep sequencing on TCR alpha and beta repertoires from monozygotic twins, unrelated adults of various ages, and cord blood. Replicate twin experiments were performed at different times using different library preparation protocols to rule out contamination.

The study at large found these results: Because the same donors could not be followed over many years, the conclusions relied on cross-sectional statistical analysis. A weaker excess of twin sharing was found in beta out-of-frame sequences because the signal-to-noise ratio was lowered by fewer shared sequences. Invariant T cells such as MAIT and iNKT could partly confound zero-insertion analyses, though diverse VJ usage argued against this for most clonotypes. Out-of-frame TCR alpha sharing in monozygotic twins was systematically underestimated by recombination models, whereas sharing between unrelated individuals was in agreement with the recombination models. Abundant cord blood beta clonotypes had fewer insertions, young adult naive repertoires showed a similar but weaker trend, and memory repertoires showed no such trend. Out-of-frame TCR alpha sequences shared between twins showed an excess of low generation-probability sequences compared with coincidental sharing between unrelated individuals.

The method behind the library was 5' RACE. Reads for this sample came from an Illumina HiSeq 2000. A universal primer binding site was introduced by template switching, and a unique molecular identifier was present in the final cDNA, enabling accurate counting of TCR cDNA molecules. Specific primers in the conserved constant-segment region were used to synthesize first-strand cDNA for the TCR alpha and beta chains. To control for contamination, each cDNA library was double barcoded with a SMART-Mk sample barcode plus Illumina barcodes. TruSeq adapter sequences and Illumina sample barcodes were added in two successive PCR steps. The TCR alpha and beta cDNA libraries were sequenced on the Illumina HiSeq platform using custom primers. Regarding the original processing steps: MiGEC was used to process raw reads and extract unique molecular identifiers, and MiXCR was used to find CDR3 positions. Recombination models were inferred per individual with the repgenHMM and IGoR tools using an EM algorithm. The analysis of shared clonotypes was done with the tcR package in R, with sharing normalized by the product of cloneset sizes. Out-of-frame nonproductive sequences were analyzed to study raw recombination free of thymic and clonal selection effects. TCRdb reworked the public reads: Q25 trimming with fastp, MiXCR clone assembly, productive beta chains retained. Entries that share a CDR3 protein sequence are merged under the most common genes and DNA. The V and J calls follow TCRdb's processing rather than the paper's. This sample comprises 1.5 million to 2 million distinct CDR3 sequences, under 35% of them detected only once. Approximately 0.25% of the sample lies in the top ten.

Every donor in the study was a healthy Caucasian. The TCR was taken from a newborn girl in good health. The sequencing sample was made of cord blood.

The CDR3 here reads CASSEQIYEQYF. The nucleotide sequence is TGTGCCAGCAGTGAACAGATCTACGAGCAGTACTTC. The chain is made from TRBV6-1 and TRBJ2-7, with no confidently assigned D gene. V is clipped by 2 bases and J by 3 bases, and the sequence between their germline boundaries is 5 bases long. CDR1 and CDR2 are drawn from the germline V gene: MNHNS, SASEGT. Including the terminal cysteine and phenylalanine, the CDR3 comprises 12 residues. Only the CDR3 portion is preserved as DNA: 36 bases, with reading frame beginning at the first base.